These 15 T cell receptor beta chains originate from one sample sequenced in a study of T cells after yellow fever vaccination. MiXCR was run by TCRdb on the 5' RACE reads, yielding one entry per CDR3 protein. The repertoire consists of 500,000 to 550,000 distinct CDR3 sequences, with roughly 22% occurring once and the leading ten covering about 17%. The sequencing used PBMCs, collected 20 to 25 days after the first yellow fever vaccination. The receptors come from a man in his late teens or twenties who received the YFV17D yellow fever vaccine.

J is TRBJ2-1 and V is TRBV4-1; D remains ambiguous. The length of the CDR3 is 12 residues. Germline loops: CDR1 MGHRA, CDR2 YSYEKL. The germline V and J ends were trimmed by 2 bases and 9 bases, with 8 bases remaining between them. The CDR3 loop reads CASSQSNSEQFF. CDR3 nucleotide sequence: TGCGCCAGCAGCCAATCTAATAGTGAGCAGTTCTTC.

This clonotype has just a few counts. The CDR3 bases are TGTGCCAGCAGCCCAAAGGACAGAAGCTCCTATAATTCACCCCTCCACTTT. Translating gives CASSPKDRSSYNSPLHF. This rearrangement joins TRBV11-2 to TRBJ1-6, with D perhaps matching TRBD1 (6 bases). CDR1 and CDR2 from the germline V gene are SGHAT and FQNNGV. V was shortened by 5 bases and J by 0 bases, with 14 bases between the two germline ends. The length of the CDR3 is 17 residues.

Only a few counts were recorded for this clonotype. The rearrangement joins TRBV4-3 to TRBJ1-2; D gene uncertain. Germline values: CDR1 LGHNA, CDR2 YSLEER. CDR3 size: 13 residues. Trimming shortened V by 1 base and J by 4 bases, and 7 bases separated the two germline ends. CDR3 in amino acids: CASSQGVTYGYTF. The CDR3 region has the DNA TGCGCCAGCAGCCAAGGGGTTACCTATGGCTACACCTTC.

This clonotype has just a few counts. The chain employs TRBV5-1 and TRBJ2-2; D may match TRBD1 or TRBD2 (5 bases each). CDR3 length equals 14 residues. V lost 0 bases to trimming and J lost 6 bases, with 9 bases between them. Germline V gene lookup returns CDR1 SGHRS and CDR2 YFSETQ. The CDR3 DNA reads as TGCGCCAGCAGCTTGGCCCCGGGGCCCGGGGAGCTGTTTTTT. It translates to CASSLAPGPGELFF.

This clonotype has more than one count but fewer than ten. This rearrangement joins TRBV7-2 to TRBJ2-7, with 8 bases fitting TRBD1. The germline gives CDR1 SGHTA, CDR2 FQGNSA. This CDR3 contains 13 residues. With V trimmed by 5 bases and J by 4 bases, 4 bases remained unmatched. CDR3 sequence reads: CASSGTGGYEQYV. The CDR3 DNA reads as TGTGCCAGCAGCGGGACAGGCGGATACGAGCAGTACGTC.

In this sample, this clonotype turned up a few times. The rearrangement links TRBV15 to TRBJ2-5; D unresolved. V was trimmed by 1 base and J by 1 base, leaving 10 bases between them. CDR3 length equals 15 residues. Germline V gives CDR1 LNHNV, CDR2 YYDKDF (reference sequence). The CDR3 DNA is TGTGCCACCAGCAGAGTGCCCACTCCCCAAGAGACCCAGTACTTC. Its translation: CATSRVPTPQETQYF.

CDR3 sequence (DNA): TGTGCTAGTGGTTCATGGGATCTTGTCTACGAGCAGTACTTC. It encodes CASGSWDLVYEQYF. V is TRBV12-5 and J is TRBJ2-7; no clear D. Deletions cut 4 bases from V and 3 bases from J, with 13 bases between. CDR1 is LGHNT and CDR2 is FRNRAP in the germline V gene. The CDR3 is 14 residues long.

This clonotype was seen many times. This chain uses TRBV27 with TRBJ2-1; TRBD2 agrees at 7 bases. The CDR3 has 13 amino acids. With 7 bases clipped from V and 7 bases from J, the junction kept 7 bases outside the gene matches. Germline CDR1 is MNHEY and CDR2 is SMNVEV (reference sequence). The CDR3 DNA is TGTGCCAGCACTGCGTGGGGAGGGAATGAGCAGTTCTTC. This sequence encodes CASTAWGGNEQFF.

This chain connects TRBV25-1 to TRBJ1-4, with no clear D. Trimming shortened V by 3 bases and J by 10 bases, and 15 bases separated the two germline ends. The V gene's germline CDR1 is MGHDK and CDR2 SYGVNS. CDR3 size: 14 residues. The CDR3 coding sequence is TGTGCCAGCAGTGACCCCGGGAGGGTAGGAAAACTGTTTTTT. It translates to CASSDPGRVGKLFF.

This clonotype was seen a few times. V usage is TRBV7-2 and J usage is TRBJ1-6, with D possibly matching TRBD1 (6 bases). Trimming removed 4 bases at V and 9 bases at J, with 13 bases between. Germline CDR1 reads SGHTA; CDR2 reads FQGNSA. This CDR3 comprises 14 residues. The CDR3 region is CASSYRRGPSPLHF. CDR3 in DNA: TGTGCCAGCAGCTACCGCAGGGGACCTTCACCCCTCCACTTT.

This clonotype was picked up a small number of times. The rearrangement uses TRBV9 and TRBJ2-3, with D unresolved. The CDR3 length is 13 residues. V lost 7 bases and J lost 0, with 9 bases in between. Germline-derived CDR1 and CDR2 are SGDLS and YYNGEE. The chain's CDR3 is CASGQSSTDTQYF. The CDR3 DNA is TGTGCCAGCGGTCAATCAAGCACAGATACGCAGTATTTT.

In DNA form, the CDR3 reads TGCGCCAGCAGCGTGGGGGAAGTGAAAGAGACCCAGTACTTC. Amino acid sequence: CASSVGEVKETQYF. The chain combines TRBV5-1 with TRBJ2-5, with D perhaps TRBD1 or TRBD2 (5 bases each). Trimming pared 4 bases from V and 3 bases from J, leaving 13 bases between. Germline V gives CDR1 SGHRS, CDR2 YFSETQ. This CDR3 region has 14 residues. Full variable domain (remainder filled in from reference TRBV5-1 and TRBJ2-5): KAGVTQTPRYLIKTRGQQVTLSCSPISGHRSVSWYQQTPGQGLQFLFEYFSETQRNKGNFPGRFSGRQFSNSRSEMNVSTLELGDSALYLCASSVGEVKETQYFGPGTRLLVL.

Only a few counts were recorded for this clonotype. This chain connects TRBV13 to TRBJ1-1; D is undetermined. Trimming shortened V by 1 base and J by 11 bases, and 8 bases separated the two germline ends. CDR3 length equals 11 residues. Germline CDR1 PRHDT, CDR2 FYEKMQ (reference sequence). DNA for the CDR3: TGTGCCAGCAGCTTAGACGGGCGGGCTTTCTTT. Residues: CASSLDGRAFF.

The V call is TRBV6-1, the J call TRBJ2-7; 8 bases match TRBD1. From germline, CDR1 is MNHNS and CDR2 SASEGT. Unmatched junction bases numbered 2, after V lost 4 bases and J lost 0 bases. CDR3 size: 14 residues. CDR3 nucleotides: TGTGCCAGCAGTGGACAGGGGTACTCCTACGAGCAGTACTTC. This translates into CASSGQGYSYEQYF.

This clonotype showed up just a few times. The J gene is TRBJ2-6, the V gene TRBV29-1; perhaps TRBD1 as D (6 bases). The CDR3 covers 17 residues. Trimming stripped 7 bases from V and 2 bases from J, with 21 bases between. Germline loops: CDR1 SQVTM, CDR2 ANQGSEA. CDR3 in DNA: TGCAGCGCCTCGGGTGCCCCAGGGGACGCTGGGGCCAACGTCCTGACTTTC. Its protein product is CSASGAPGDAGANVLTF. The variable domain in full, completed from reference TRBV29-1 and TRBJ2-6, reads SAVISQKPSRDICQRGTSLTIQCQVDSQVTMMFWYRQQPGQSLTLIATANQGSEATYESGFVIDKFPISRPNLTFSTLTVSNMSPEDSSIYLCSASGAPGDAGANVLTFGAGSRLTVL.